This T cell receptor beta chain is from a study of graft-versus-host responses after intestinal transplantation. Whole-study context: Among the recipients, transplants were multivisceral, liver-intestinal, or isolated intestinal. Anti-thymocyte globulin induction, then tacrolimus and steroids for about three years, went to all recipients.

This clone has a single count. CDR1 and CDR2 from the germline V gene are MNHNS and SASEGT. J gave up 2 bases and V 6 bases, and 1 base lay outside the gene matches. The CDR3 extends over 13 amino acids. Here immunoSEQ multiplex PCR was the method, and the copy in TCRdb shows in-frame clones only, minus some. The table shows fewer than 25,000 clones, with 70% to 90% occurring only once. The sequencing here drew on PBMCs, taken nearly 470 days after intestinal transplant. This clonotype was sampled from a human patient who received an intestinal transplant, so some T cells may come from the graft donor. The chain has TRBV6-1 and TRBJ2-7; TRBD2 matches at 10 bases. The CDR3, as DNA: TGTGCCAGCAGAGCGGGAGGGACCTACGAGCAGTACTTC. It specifies CASRAGGTYEQYF.